The rows below give T cell receptor beta chains drawn from one sample of a study of blood T cell repertoires in COVID-19. TCRdb keeps only in-frame clones here, not all; method: immunoSEQ multiplex PCR. The table has approximately 120,000 clones, around 90% seen once. Sequencing was performed on peripheral blood. These receptors all come from a man aged 50 to 59 with COVID-19, enrolled during active disease. CDR3s leave out the opening cysteine and the closing phenylalanine or tryptophan.

v_call	j_call	cdr3_aa
TRBV19	TRBJ1-5	ASQDRTNQPQH
TRBV9	TRBJ1-3	ASGSGGSGNTIY
TRBV27	TRBJ1-3	ASRNRDGNTIY
TRBV9	TRBJ2-7	ASSVGGGAYEQY
TRBV5-6	TRBJ2-7	ASSVRAQSFSYEQY
TRBV7-6	TRBJ2-1	ASSLGTGSSYNEQF
TRBV5-1	TRBJ2-5	ASSQGQGVGETQY
TRBV5-1	TRBJ2-7	ASSSGTDLYEQY
TRBV28	TRBJ2-5	ASSLLLAGGQETQY
TRBV5-1	TRBJ2-3	ASSSGLAGSTDTQY
TRBV6-5	TRBJ2-3	ASSRSGARGDTQY
TRBV27	TRBJ2-7	ASRTGRNEQY
TRBV30	TRBJ2-1	AWSRTSGPQF
TRBV5-6	TRBJ2-3	ASSLVTGVQTDTQY
TRBV24-1	TRBJ1-1	ATSDFMSTEAF